This TCR beta chain was captured by sequencing in a study of long-term antiretroviral therapy in people with HIV. Study-level results: Someone took the blood between about 2003 and 2017, maybe while older ART regimens were in use. Clonal populations expanded prior to ART predominated within the repertoire at all time points.

None of the participants with HIV were treated outside the United States. Running of the v3.0 immunoSEQ assay took place at survey level. Profiling relied on immunoSEQ multiplex PCR, and the TCRdb table lists in-frame clones only, not all of them. The table shows roughly 17,000 clones, with about 81% occurring only once. Details on this clone: As yet, its antigen is unknown.

This receptor was obtained from a woman between 50 and 59 years old with HIV. The sequenced sample was unsorted PBMCs, obtained 0.3 years after starting antiretroviral therapy.

CDR3 residues: CASLDGRSGNTIYF. The CDR3 region has the DNA TGTGCCAGCTTAGACGGCCGCTCTGGAAACACCATATATTTT. V gene TRBV18 combines with J gene TRBJ1-3; no clear D gene. This CDR3 is built from 14 residues. Germline V gene data show CDR1 as KGHSH and CDR2 as LQKENI. With 7 bases removed from V and 0 bases from J, the gap between germline ends came to 10 bases.